Presented here are 9 T cell receptor beta chains from one specimen sequenced in a study of post-analysis software for immune sequencing data. Each TCR beta cDNA library carried unique molecular identifiers. TCRdb reanalysed the PCR reads using MiXCR and keeps one entry per CDR3 protein. The profile shows about 770,000 distinct CDR3 sequences, around 42% of them singletons. Their antigen targets remain unknown. Points from the study as a whole: Five TRBV segments, including TRBV5-6, TRBV5-1 and TRBV20-1, were more frequent in patients than controls.

Material: blood. The receptors were sampled from a girl aged 10 to 17 with multiple sclerosis.

The gene calls are TRBV4-2 and TRBJ2-1, with D perhaps matching TRBD1 or TRBD2 (7 bases each). This CDR3 has 15 residues. In germline, CDR1 is LGHNA, CDR2 YNFKEQ. V lost 1 base and J 8 bases, leaving 15 bases between the germline ends. As DNA, the CDR3 is TGTGCCAGCAGCCAAGGACAGGGAGGGGGCCATGAGCAGTTCTTC. As protein: CASSQGQGGGHEQFF.

J is TRBJ1-2 and V is TRBV25-1; D remains unclear. Looked up from germline, CDR1 is MGHDK and CDR2 is SYGVNS. The CDR3 contains 14 residues. Trimming took 2 bases from V and 4 from J, leaving 11 bases between them. The CDR3 region has the DNA TGTGCCAGCAGTGAAGACCCACAACTCTATGGCTACACCTTC. Translation gives CASSEDPQLYGYTF.

The rearrangement uses TRBV27 and TRBJ2-1; D is ambiguous. Germline V gene lookup returns CDR1 MNHEY and CDR2 SMNVEV (reference sequence). Deletions cut 4 bases from V and 5 bases from J, with 9 bases between. This CDR3 has 13 residues. The CDR3 loop is CASSSSSDNEQFF. DNA for the CDR3: TGTGCCAGCAGTTCATCTTCGGACAATGAGCAGTTCTTC.

As regards this clonotype: At one boundary the junction diverges from the germline segment, which might be a read error. The rearrangement joins TRBV10-3 to TRBJ2-1; D might be TRBD2 (6 bases). Germline V gene data show CDR1 as ENHRY and CDR2 as SYGVKD. CDR3 length equals 13 residues. The CDR3 reads CAISESGEDEQFF. For the CDR3, the DNA is TGCGCCATCAGTGAGTCGGGGGAAGATGAGCAGTTCTTC.

The CDR3, as DNA: TGTGCCAGCAGTATAATAAGTGCAGATACGCAGTATTTT. It is translated as CASSIISADTQYF. The gene calls are TRBV27 and TRBJ2-3; no definite D call. V lost 5 bases and J 4 bases, leaving 10 bases between the germline ends. This CDR3 is 13 amino acids long. Germline V lookup: CDR1 MNHEY, CDR2 SMNVEV (reference sequence).

This clonotype has just a few counts. V gene TRBV12-5 combines with J gene TRBJ2-1; D remains ambiguous. V was trimmed by 3 bases and J by 6 bases, leaving 3 bases between them. The CDR3 spans 11 residues. The germline gives CDR1 LGHNT, CDR2 FRNRAP. The CDR3 reads CASGFSNEQFF. DNA for the CDR3: TGTGCTAGTGGTTTTAGCAATGAGCAGTTCTTC.

This clonotype showed up just a few times. The rearrangement links TRBV7-9 to TRBJ2-6; D is uncertain. Germline values: CDR1 SEHNR, CDR2 FQNEAQ (reference sequence). The V end lost 5 bases, the J end lost 0 bases, and 14 bases lay between the germline ends. The length of the CDR3 is 17 residues. Here the CDR3 DNA reads TGTGCCAGCAGCCCGGTGGGGTTGAGCTCTGGGGCCAACGTCCTGACTTTC. It encodes CASSPVGLSSGANVLTF.

This sequence joins TRBV20-1 and TRBJ2-6, with 13 bases lining up with TRBD2. V gave up 2 bases and J gave up 0 bases; unmatched junction bases: 4. The CDR3 has 18 amino acids. Germline CDR1 and CDR2: DFQATT and SNEGSKA (reference sequence). This CDR3 reads CSARPWTSGSSGANVLTF. CDR3 sequence (DNA): TGCAGTGCTAGACCCTGGACTAGCGGGAGCTCTGGGGCCAACGTCCTGACTTTC.

The chain joins TRBV21-1 to TRBJ2-5; TRBD1 was called by the table and not checked on the DNA. The last part of the DNA fits TRBJ2-7 better; the J call may be wrong. TRBV21-1 constitutes a pseudogene. CDR3 length: 15 residues. The DNA for the CDR3 is TGTGCCAGCAGCAAAGATTGTCCCAGACTACACGAGCAGTACTTC. Translation: CASSKDCPRLHEQYF.